This entry lists 3 T cell receptor beta chains sequenced from one sample in a study of shared clonotypes between healthy human individuals (dated by TCRdb to 2020 to 2022). The library was prepared using the immunoSEQ multiplex PCR assay. This is the immuneACCESS table as TCRdb keeps it, with only in-frame sequences that have V and J called. A part of the clones is gone; compared with another copy, unresolved V genes explain less than half, and the rest is unexplained. Present in this sample are a few million clones, 93% of which were seen just once. 0.39% of the sample is taken by the ten largest. Sequencing input: naive CD4+ T cells from PBMCs. In light of the paper, this sample's cell subset or site label describes: CD45RA+ positively selected. The source of these receptors is a man younger than 35 in good health. Some clones in this sample may be carry-over from other donors' samples.

The chain uses TRBV5-1 and TRBJ2-5; tentative D call: TRBD2 (5 bases). The CDR3 runs 16 residues. The germline CDR1 and CDR2 sequences are SGHRS and YFSETQ. Trimming took off 0 bases at V and 2 bases at J, with 14 bases between the two ends. Written as DNA, the CDR3 is TGCGCCAGCAGCTTGGCCGGCGGATCGGGGCAAGAGACCCAGTACTTC. Translation: CASSLAGGSGQETQYF.

CDR3 sequence: CASSRARGETQYF. CDR3 sequence (DNA): TGCGCCAGCAGTCGTGCGAGGGGAGAGACCCAGTACTTC. This chain links TRBV10-1 with TRBJ2-5; either TRBD1 or TRBD2 may fit D (5 bases each). The CDR3 totals 13 residues. Germline V lookup: CDR1 WNHNN, CDR2 SYGVQD (reference sequence). V lost 5 bases, J lost 4 bases, and 11 bases lay in between.

The chain has TRBV5-1 and TRBJ2-1; 7 nucleotides align to TRBD2. V lost 1 base to trimming and J lost 9 bases; unmatched junction nucleotides: 13. The CDR3 loop spans 16 amino acids. Per germline, CDR1 SGHRS and CDR2 YFSETQ. This CDR3 is CASSLFGAGVVGEQFF. Written as DNA, the CDR3 is TGCGCCAGCAGCTTGTTTGGGGCGGGAGTCGTTGGTGAGCAGTTCTTC.